Sequencing of this TCR beta chain was carried out in a study of blood T cell repertoires in COVID-19. The age range of participants was about 18 to 90 years, with residence in about two dozen US areas. Cohort 3 donors counted as recovered after two negative PCRs, clearance, or resolved symptoms. The CDR3 spans 15 residues. In germline, CDR1 is MNHEY, CDR2 SMNVEV (reference sequence). Trimming cost V 2 bases and J 1 base, with 11 bases left between them. TCRdb's copy holds only in-frame clones and misses some; the assay was immunoSEQ multiplex PCR. Of approximately 210,000 clones in the sample, approximately 82% are singletons; the top ten hold approximately 16%.

The chain employs TRBV27 and TRBJ2-5, with D possibly being TRBD2 (5 bases). This receptor was taken from a man aged 35 to 55 who had recovered from COVID-19. The source material was PBMCs or T cells enriched from blood (not recorded which). The CDR3 DNA is TGTGCCAGCAGTTTAAGCGGCAATATCCAAGAGACCCAGTACTTC. Encoded protein: CASSLSGNIQETQYF.